The T cell receptor beta chain described here comes from a study of technical replicates of blood from a handful of donors. This CDR3 region has 15 residues. Germline values: CDR1 KGHSH, CDR2 LQKENI. The J segment lost 7 bases and the V segment lost 3 bases, leaving 6 bases of the junction unmatched. The method was immunoSEQ multiplex PCR; TCRdb's version includes in-frame clones alone and lacks a portion of them. The sample lists more than 65,000 clones; approximately 75% were seen once. This sequence originates from a human donor in good health. Some clones in this sample may be carry-over from other donors' samples. The rearrangement joins TRBV18 to TRBJ1-4; TRBD1 matches at 9 bases. What was sequenced was PBMCs. The CDR3 loop is CASSPTTGGIEKLFF. In nucleotides, the CDR3 is TGTGCCAGCTCACCCACGACAGGGGGAATTGAAAAACTGTTTTTT.